This entry lists 8 T cell receptor beta chains sequenced from one sample in a study of cytomegalovirus exposure and HLA in healthy donors. Primers included in the PCR were 60 Vbeta and 13 Jbeta primers. Generated by immunoSEQ multiplex PCR, the TCRdb table keeps only in-frame clones and is missing some. The data show over 150,000 clones, with about 83% seen just once and 0.8% to 1% held by the top ten. The source material was PBMCs. The receptors come from a woman in her twenties or thirties in good health and CMV-seronegative.

The V and J genes are TRBV19 and TRBJ1-4; TRBD1 matches at 8 bases. Germline-derived CDR1 and CDR2 are LNHDA and SQIVND (reference sequence). The V segment lost 5 bases and the J segment 5 bases; nucleotides outside the gene matches: 7. The CDR3 runs 15 residues. CDR3 bases: TGTGCCAGTAGTCTATCCGGGACAGGCAATGAAAAACTGTTTTTT. It yields the protein CASSLSGTGNEKLFF.

V and J are TRBV10-1 and TRBJ2-7, with D perhaps matching TRBD1 (5 bases). CDR1 and CDR2 from the germline V gene are WNHNN and SYGVQD (reference sequence). The CDR3 covers 13 residues. The germline V and J ends were trimmed by 0 bases and 4 bases, with 7 bases remaining between them. CDR3 sequence reads: CASSESGVYEQYF. CDR3 nucleotides: TGCGCCAGCAGTGAGTCAGGGGTGTACGAGCAGTACTTC.

The chain recombines TRBV19 with TRBJ1-6; D unclear. Germline values: CDR1 LNHDA, CDR2 SQIVND (reference sequence). V gave up 3 bases and J gave up 7 bases, with 10 bases separating them. The CDR3 sequence is 14 residues long. In DNA form, the CDR3 reads TGTGCCAGTAGTATCCGGGGAACGAATTCACCCCTCCACTTT. Its translation is CASSIRGTNSPLHF.

The chain carries TRBV11-2 and TRBJ2-1; tentatively, D is TRBD2 (6 bases). V was trimmed by 3 bases and J by 7 bases, leaving 10 bases between them. The germline V gene encodes CDR1 SGHAT and CDR2 FQNNGV. This CDR3 spans 13 amino acids. Here the CDR3 reads CASSFIGSNEQFF. The CDR3 region has the DNA TGTGCCAGCAGCTTTATCGGGAGTAATGAGCAGTTCTTC.

This chain joins TRBV27 and TRBJ1-5, with TRBD1 matching over 11 bases. The V gene's germline CDR1 is MNHEY and CDR2 SMNVEV (reference sequence). V was pared by 6 bases and J by 6 bases, with 7 bases of the junction left unmatched. CDR3 length: 15 residues. The CDR3 region is CASSPGQGAAQPQHF. CDR3 in DNA: TGTGCCAGCAGCCCAGGACAGGGGGCGGCTCAGCCCCAGCATTTT.

This chain connects TRBV28 to TRBJ2-3; 7 bases map to TRBD2. This CDR3 is 15 amino acids long. The ends lost 4 bases at V and 4 bases at J; junction bases unmatched: 8. Germline CDR1 and CDR2: MDHEN and SYDVKM. The CDR3 nucleotides are TGTGCCAGCAGTTCCCCCGGGCGGGAGTCAGATACGCAGTATTTT. It codes for CASSSPGRESDTQYF.

The chain has TRBV6-5 and TRBJ2-2, with 9 bases aligning to TRBD1. V lost 6 bases to trimming and J lost 6 bases; unmatched junction nucleotides: 8. This CDR3 comprises 15 residues. Germline lookup yields CDR1 MNHEY and CDR2 SVGAGI. CDR3 nucleotides: TGTGCCAGCAGGAAGGGACAGGGCGAAGCCGGGGAGCTGTTTTTT. This codes for CASRKGQGEAGELFF.

The chain uses TRBV2 and TRBJ1-6, with TRBD1 matching over 9 bases. Trimming removed 6 bases from V and 7 bases from J; junction bases left unmatched: 4. The germline gives CDR1 SNHLY, CDR2 FYNNEI. This CDR3 is built from 14 residues. The CDR3 DNA follows: TGTGCCAGCAGCGCCGGGACAGGGAATTCACCCCTCCACTTT. The encoded protein is CASSAGTGNSPLHF. Combining the CDR3 with reference TRBV2 and TRBJ1-6 gives the whole variable domain EPEVTQTPSHQVTQMGQEVILRCVPISNHLYFYWYRQILGQKVEFLVSFYNNEISEKSEIFDDQFSVERPDGSNFTLKIRSTKLEDSAMYFCASSAGTGNSPLHFGNGTRLTVT.